The 30 T cell receptor beta chains reported below all come from one sample, sequenced in a study of PD-L1 blockade in urothelial cancer. The assay was immunoSEQ multiplex PCR, and TCRdb's table has in-frame clones only and misses some. The repertoire holds 53,000 or so clones, with 70% to 90% as singletons. Sequenced here: PBMCs, sampled around atezolizumab (anti-PD-L1) treatment. Receptors were obtained from a man in his 60s with urothelial cancer.

The chain couples TRBV27 to TRBJ2-1; 8 nucleotides agree with TRBD2. Germline V gene data show CDR1 as MNHEY and CDR2 as SMNVEV (reference sequence). The CDR3 contains 17 residues. The ends lost 2 bases at V and 2 bases at J; junction bases unmatched: 8. The CDR3 bases are TGTGCCAGCAGTTTAGGTCCGCGGGGGGACCCCTACAATGAGCAGTTCTTC. As protein: CASSLGPRGDPYNEQFF.

The rearrangement links TRBV7-6 to TRBJ2-1, with TRBD2 matching over 7 bases. The CDR3 has 16 residues. Trimming at V came to 5 bases and at J to 2 bases, leaving 9 bases not matched to a gene. Germline CDR1 is SGHVS and CDR2 is FNYEAQ. The CDR3 loop is CASSPAGEPAYNEQFF. The CDR3 DNA is TGTGCCAGCAGCCCCGCGGGGGAACCTGCCTACAATGAGCAGTTCTTC.

The chain links TRBV5-6 to TRBJ1-5; 9 positions agree with TRBD1. After removal of 4 bases from V and 15 bases from J, the junction contained 8 bases not matched to a gene. The CDR3 spans 12 residues. Germline values: CDR1 SGHDT, CDR2 YYEEEE. DNA for the CDR3: TGTGCCAGCAGCATCGGACAGGGGAATAGGCATTTT. Protein: CASSIGQGNRHF.

The rearrangement joins TRBV27 to TRBJ2-3; unclear D gene. Germline CDR1 is MNHEY and CDR2 is SMNVEV (reference sequence). The CDR3 loop spans 13 amino acids. Trimming took off 6 bases at V and 4 bases at J, with 11 bases between the two ends. The CDR3, as DNA: TGTGCCAGCAGCGATCGACTGGCAGATACGCAGTATTTT. This sequence encodes CASSDRLADTQYF.

The chain employs TRBV5-1 and TRBJ1-1; 9 bases are a match to TRBD1. The CDR3 is 16 amino acids. Germline CDR1 and CDR2: SGHRS and YFSETQ. Trimming removed 3 bases from V and 7 bases from J; junction bases left unmatched: 13. The CDR3 coding sequence is TGCGCCAGCAGCTCGGCCGGGACAGGGATTCCCAATGAAGCTTTCTTT. Its protein product is CASSSAGTGIPNEAFF.

This chain joins TRBV7-2 and TRBJ1-5; D may be TRBD1 (6 bases). The germline gives CDR1 SGHTA, CDR2 FQGNSA. The CDR3 has 16 residues. V lost 3 bases and J lost 7, with 19 bases in between. The CDR3 sequence: CASSFGGQGPSQPQHF. The CDR3 nucleotides are TGTGCCAGCAGCTTTGGTGGTCAGGGGCCGAGCCAGCCCCAGCATTTT.

The V and J genes are TRBV5-5 and TRBJ1-1; tentatively, D is TRBD1 (5 bases). Germline V CDR1 and CDR2: SGHKS, YYEKEE (reference sequence). This CDR3 is built from 14 residues. V lost 2 bases to trimming and J lost 1 base, with 9 bases between them. Here the CDR3 reads CASSFQGANTEAFF. DNA of the CDR3: TGTGCCAGCAGCTTCCAGGGTGCGAACACTGAAGCTTTCTTT.

In its sample, this clone was seen a few times. The rearrangement uses TRBV30 and TRBJ1-5; 8 bases agree with TRBD1. CDR3 size: 14 residues. Germline loops: CDR1 GTSNPN, CDR2 SVGIG (reference sequence). The V and J ends lost 1 base and 4 bases, in that order; junction bases with no gene match: 3. The CDR3 reads CAWSGTGSNQPQHF. CDR3 sequence (DNA): TGTGCCTGGAGTGGGACAGGGAGTAATCAGCCCCAGCATTTT. Full variable domain (rest looked up from reference TRBV30 and TRBJ1-5): SQTIHQWPATLVQPVGSPLSLECTVEGTSNPNLYWYRQAAGRGLQLLFYSVGIGQISSEVPQNLSASRPQDRQFILSSKKLLLSDSGFYLCAWSGTGSNQPQHFGDGTRLSIL.

This clone was seen once. This sequence joins TRBV7-9 and TRBJ2-1; D uncertain. V lost 4 bases, J lost 15 bases, and 16 bases lay in between. The CDR3 sequence is 12 residues long. Germline lookup yields CDR1 SEHNR and CDR2 FQNEAQ (reference sequence). CDR3 amino acids: CASSSPGSEVFF. CDR3 coding DNA: TGTGCCAGCAGCTCTCCGGGTTCAGAAGTGTTCTTC.

This sequence joins TRBV2 and TRBJ1-2, with 10 bases that match TRBD1. The CDR3 contains 15 residues. Losses at the gene ends were 7 bases for V and 8 bases for J; bases not matched to a gene: 13. Germline V gene data show CDR1 as SNHLY and CDR2 as FYNNEI. This chain's CDR3 is CASISGTGDGWGYTF. In DNA form, the CDR3 reads TGTGCCAGCATCTCCGGGACAGGGGACGGTTGGGGCTACACCTTC.

This clone came up once. The chain recombines TRBV7-8 with TRBJ2-7; no clear D. From germline, CDR1 is SGHVS and CDR2 FQNEAQ. With 0 bases removed from V and 3 bases from J, the gap between germline ends came to 9 bases. The CDR3 has 14 residues. CDR3 sequence: CASSLATGVYEQYF. The CDR3 DNA is TGTGCCAGCAGCTTAGCGACTGGAGTCTACGAGCAGTACTTC.

The chain uses TRBV11-2 and TRBJ1-2; unclear D gene. Germline CDR1 reads SGHAT; CDR2 reads FQNNGV. There are 14 residues in the CDR3. V lost 5 bases and J 0 bases, leaving 10 bases between the germline ends. The CDR3 coding sequence is TGTGCCAGCAGCCCGCCTACAGCTAACTATGGCTACACCTTC. It yields the protein CASSPPTANYGYTF.

The chain links TRBV6-5 to TRBJ2-7; 9 nucleotides match TRBD2. The CDR3 length is 14 residues. CDR1 and CDR2 from the germline V gene are MNHEY and SVGAGI. The trim removed 0 bases at V and 9 bases at J, leaving 6 bases unmatched. CDR3 loop: CASSYSAGGPRQYF. CDR3 sequence (DNA): TGTGCCAGCAGTTACTCGGCGGGAGGGCCCCGGCAGTACTTC.

The chain links TRBV9 to TRBJ2-3, with D perhaps matching TRBD2 (6 bases). Germline V gene lookup returns CDR1 SGDLS and CDR2 YYNGEE. This CDR3 spans 14 amino acids. V lost 3 bases and J 0 bases, leaving 8 bases between the germline ends. As DNA, the CDR3 is TGTGCCAGCAGCGAGGGGACTAGCACAGATACGCAGTATTTT. Translated, it gives CASSEGTSTDTQYF.

The table lists this clone with a few counts. This chain links TRBV5-1 with TRBJ2-7, with 7 bases identical to TRBD2. Germline V gene lookup returns CDR1 SGHRS and CDR2 YFSETQ. CDR3 size: 14 residues. Losses at the gene ends were 7 bases for V and 3 bases for J; bases not matched to a gene: 10. CDR3: CASRSGGGDYEQYF. CDR3 sequence (DNA): TGCGCCAGCCGCTCGGGAGGAGGGGACTACGAGCAGTACTTC.

In this sample, this clone turned up once. The chain employs TRBV7-6 and TRBJ1-2; 8 positions agree with TRBD1. Germline V gene data show CDR1 as SGHVS and CDR2 as FNYEAQ. V gave up 1 base and J gave up 4 bases; unmatched junction bases: 17. CDR3 length: 19 residues. CDR3 DNA sequence: TGTGCCAGCAGCTTAGATACAACCGACCCGACAGGGGACCGCTATGGCTACACCTTC. This codes for CASSLDTTDPTGDRYGYTF.

V is TRBV18 and J is TRBJ2-3, with TRBD2 matching over 7 bases. The CDR3 contains 12 residues. The J segment lost 14 bases and the V segment lost 1 base, leaving 6 bases of the junction unmatched. Per germline, CDR1 KGHSH and CDR2 LQKENI. Written as DNA, the CDR3 is TGTGCCAGCTCACCACAAAGGGAGGGCGTGTATTTT. This sequence encodes CASSPQREGVYF.

The chain couples TRBV11-3 to TRBJ1-3; D is uncertain. The CDR3 consists of 13 residues. Trimming removed 5 bases from V and 8 bases from J, with 13 bases in between. Germline CDR1 is SGHNT and CDR2 is YENEEA. CDR3 region: CASSASSGDTIYF. CDR3 DNA: TGTGCCAGCAGCGCGTCAAGCGGCGACACCATATATTTT.

For this clone: An end of the junction differs from the germline gene, which may be a read error. V gene TRBV5-1 combines with J gene TRBJ2-1; 12 bases match TRBD2. The CDR3 loop spans 15 amino acids. Germline CDR1 is SGHRS and CDR2 is YFSETQ. Here the CDR3 reads CASTPGLAGYDEQFF. In nucleotides, the CDR3 is TGCGCCAGCACCCCGGGACTAGCGGGCTACGATGAGCAGTTCTTC.

The chain carries TRBV6-6 and TRBJ2-7; 8 nucleotides align to TRBD2. The V and J ends lost 11 bases and 2 bases, in that order; junction bases with no gene match: 11. The V gene's germline CDR1 is MNHNY and CDR2 SVGAGI (reference sequence). This CDR3 is built from 14 residues. This CDR3 is CALAKGAGAYEQYF. In DNA form, the CDR3 reads TGTGCCCTGGCGAAGGGAGCGGGAGCCTACGAGCAGTACTTC.

The V and J genes are TRBV9 and TRBJ2-3; D is perhaps TRBD1 (7 bases). The length of the CDR3 is 17 residues. V was clipped by 2 bases and J by 1 base, with 17 bases between them. Germline-derived CDR1 and CDR2 are SGDLS and YYNGEE. The chain's CDR3 is CASSVGGNRGGTDTQYF. The DNA of the CDR3 is TGTGCCAGCAGCGTTGGAGGGAACAGGGGCGGCACAGATACGCAGTATTTT.

The chain is built from TRBV5-8 and TRBJ1-5; D perhaps matches TRBD1 (6 bases). V lost 0 bases to trimming and J lost 6 bases, with 10 bases between them. The CDR3 covers 14 residues. Germline V CDR1 and CDR2: SGHTS, YDEGEE. Here the CDR3 reads CASSLDRVTQPQHF. CDR3 nucleotides: TGTGCCAGCAGCTTGGACAGGGTGACTCAGCCCCAGCATTTT.

This rearrangement joins TRBV5-1 to TRBJ2-1, with 8 bases matching TRBD1. CDR1 is SGHRS, CDR2 YFSETQ, per germline. The CDR3 has 15 residues. Trimming took 1 base from V and 5 from J; bases not matched to a gene: 5. The CDR3 DNA sequence: TGCGCCAGCAGCTTGCTCCAGGGGGCCCACAATGAGCAGTTCTTC. Amino acids: CASSLLQGAHNEQFF.

The rearrangement uses TRBV7-2 and TRBJ1-1; TRBD1 aligns across 7 bases. CDR3 length equals 15 residues. V was clipped by 7 bases and J by 10 bases; unmatched bases: 18. The germline V gene has CDR1 SGHTA and CDR2 FQGNSA. The CDR3: CASNPRRGRRIAAFF. DNA of the CDR3: TGTGCCAGCAACCCTCGGAGGGGGCGCCGGATTGCAGCTTTCTTT. Full variable domain (remainder filled in from reference TRBV7-2 and TRBJ1-1): GAGVSQSPSNKVTEKGKDVELRCDPISGHTALYWYRQSLGQGLEFLIYFQGNSAPDKSGLPSDRFSAERTGGSVSTLTIQRTQQEDSAVYLCASNPRRGRRIAAFFGQGTRLTVV.

The table lists this clone with a few counts. The V and J genes are TRBV9 and TRBJ1-2, with a tentative D call TRBD1 (6 bases). Trimming took off 0 bases at V and 4 bases at J, with 10 bases between the two ends. The germline CDR1 and CDR2 sequences are SGDLS and YYNGEE. There are 14 residues in the CDR3. The CDR3 sequence: CASSVDQGRYGYTF. CDR3 sequence (DNA): TGTGCCAGCAGCGTAGACCAGGGGCGCTATGGCTACACCTTC.

This clone was seen once. V gene TRBV7-2 combines with J gene TRBJ2-7; 7 bases line up with TRBD1. CDR3 length equals 13 residues. The V gene end was trimmed by 5 bases and the J gene end by 5 bases; junction bases not matched to a gene: 6. Looked up from germline, CDR1 is SGHTA and CDR2 is FQGNSA. The CDR3 region is CASSRRQGNEQYF. The CDR3, as DNA: TGTGCCAGCAGCCGTAGACAGGGTAACGAGCAGTACTTC. The full variable domain, completed using reference TRBV7-2 and TRBJ2-7, is GAGVSQSPSNKVTEKGKDVELRCDPISGHTALYWYRQSLGQGLEFLIYFQGNSAPDKSGLPSDRFSAERTGGSVSTLTIQRTQQEDSAVYLCASSRRQGNEQYFGPGTRLTVT.

The chain has TRBV14 and TRBJ1-6; perhaps TRBD1 as D (6 bases). Germline CDR1 is SGHDN and CDR2 is FVKESK. The CDR3 is 16 residues long. The germline V and J ends were trimmed by 0 bases and 7 bases, with 13 bases remaining between them. The CDR3 region is CASSQEGTKWNSPLHF. The CDR3 DNA sequence: TGTGCCAGCAGCCAAGAAGGGACAAAGTGGAATTCACCCCTCCACTTT.

The rearrangement uses TRBV2 and TRBJ1-5, with a possible D match to TRBD1 (5 bases). The germline CDR1 and CDR2 sequences are SNHLY and FYNNEI. This CDR3 has 14 residues. Trimming took off 3 bases at V and 5 bases at J, with 11 bases between the two ends. CDR3 DNA sequence: TGTGCCAGCAGTGAGATACAGGAACATCAGCCCCAGCATTTT. Residues: CASSEIQEHQPQHF.

The chain links TRBV6-5 to TRBJ2-7; D is possibly TRBD2 (7 bases). Germline V gene sequence: CDR1 MNHEY, CDR2 SVGAGI. V lost 5 bases to trimming and J lost 6 bases, with 14 bases between them. The CDR3 consists of 13 residues. The DNA for the CDR3 is TGTGCCAGCAGTCCCAAGGGGGGGATCGAGCAGTACTTC. It is translated as CASSPKGGIEQYF.

The V and J genes are TRBV29-1 and TRBJ1-4; 7 nucleotides match TRBD1. Germline CDR1 SQVTM, CDR2 ANQGSEA. The CDR3 loop spans 14 amino acids. J lost 2 bases, V lost 4 bases, and 4 bases had no gene match. CDR3 nucleotides: TGCAGCGTTGGACAGGGAGCGACTAATGAAAAACTGTTTTTT. Amino acid sequence: CSVGQGATNEKLFF.